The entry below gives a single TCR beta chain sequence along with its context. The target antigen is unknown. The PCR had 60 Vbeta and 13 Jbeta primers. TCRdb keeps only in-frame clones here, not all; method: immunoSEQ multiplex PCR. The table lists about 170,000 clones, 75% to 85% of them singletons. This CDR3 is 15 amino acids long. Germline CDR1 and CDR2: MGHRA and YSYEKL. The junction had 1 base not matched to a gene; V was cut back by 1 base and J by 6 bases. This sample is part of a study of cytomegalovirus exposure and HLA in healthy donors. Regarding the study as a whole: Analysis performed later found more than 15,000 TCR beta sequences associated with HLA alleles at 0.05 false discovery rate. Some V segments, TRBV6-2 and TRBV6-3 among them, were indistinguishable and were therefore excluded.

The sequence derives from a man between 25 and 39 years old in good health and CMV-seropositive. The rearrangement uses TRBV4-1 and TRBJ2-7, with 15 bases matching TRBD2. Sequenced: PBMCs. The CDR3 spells CASSQGGLAGGEQYF. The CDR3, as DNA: TGCGCCAGCAGCCAAGGGGGACTAGCGGGGGGCGAGCAGTACTTC.